Following are 19 T cell receptor beta chains from one sample sequenced in a study of memory CD4+ T cells and cytomegalovirus serostatus. The sort gate was single viable CD3+CD4+CD8-CD45RO+ cells for memory CD4+ T cells. Assay used: immunoSEQ multiplex PCR; TCRdb lists only in-frame clones, some missing. The table includes about 58,000 clones, less than 85% detected once. Source material: memory CD4+ T cells from blood. All receptors derive from an adult in good health and CMV-seronegative. Some clones in this sample may be carry-over from other donors' samples.

The rearrangement joins TRBV21-1 to TRBJ2-7; TRBD2 reflects the table's D call only, with no check against the DNA. TRBV21-1 is termed a pseudogene. The CDR3 extends over 17 amino acids. In DNA, the CDR3 is TGTGCCAGCAGCAAAGGAGGGCAGGGACTCTGGAGGTCCGAGCAGTACTTC. It specifies CASSKGGQGLWRSEQYF.

J is TRBJ2-3 and V is TRBV6-5, with D perhaps TRBD1 or TRBD2 (7 bases each). The V end lost 8 bases, the J end lost 6 bases, and 21 bases lay between the germline ends. CDR1 and CDR2 (germline): MNHEY, SVGAGI. CDR3 length: 15 residues. CDR3 in DNA: TGTGCCAGCTCCCAGGGGGAGGGTGGAGGGGATACGCAGTATTTT. Its protein product is CASSQGEGGGDTQYF.

The rearrangement joins TRBV7-2 to TRBJ2-1, with TRBD2 identical over 7 bases. CDR1 is SGHTA, CDR2 FQGNSA, per germline. This CDR3 has 17 residues. Germline trimming cut 2 bases from V and 11 bases from J; bases unmatched to any gene: 18. This CDR3 reads CASSLMGGPSNSPKQFF. CDR3 bases: TGTGCCAGCAGCTTAATGGGAGGGCCCTCTAACTCACCCAAGCAGTTCTTC.

This clone showed up just once. V and J are TRBV6-4 and TRBJ1-3; D not certain. V dropped 4 bases and J dropped 0 bases, with 16 bases sitting between them. CDR1 MRHNA and CDR2 SNTAGT come from the germline V gene. This CDR3 comprises 17 residues. The CDR3 here is CASSGPGRSDSGNTIYF. Written as DNA, the CDR3 is TGTGCCAGCAGTGGCCCCGGACGGAGTGACTCTGGAAACACCATATATTTT.

The chain joins TRBV28 to TRBJ1-2, with 8 bases identical to TRBD1. Per germline, CDR1 MDHEN and CDR2 SYDVKM. V shed 6 bases and J 2 bases; nucleotides not matched to a gene: 11. The length of the CDR3 is 16 residues. The DNA of the CDR3 is TGTGCCAGCAGGGGTGGGACAGGAAAGGCCAACTATGGCTACACCTTC. Its protein is CASRGGTGKANYGYTF.

This clone was counted a single time. The V call is TRBV21-1, the J call TRBJ2-1; the D segment call TRBD2 is taken from the table without a DNA check. TRBV21-1 is classified as a pseudogene. There are 15 residues in the CDR3. The CDR3 region is CASSKNITTYNEQFF. CDR3 in DNA: TGTGCCAGCAGCAAGAATATTACTACCTACAATGAGCAGTTCTTC.

This chain links TRBV6-1 with TRBJ2-3, with D tentatively TRBD1 or TRBD2 (5 bases each). V lost 2 bases to trimming and J lost 9 bases, with 15 bases between them. Germline V gives CDR1 MNHNS, CDR2 SASEGT. CDR3 length equals 14 residues. CDR3 in amino acids: CASSELWYRDTQYF. The CDR3 DNA reads TGTGCCAGCAGTGAACTATGGTATAGGGACACGCAGTATTTT.

The chain joins TRBV30 to TRBJ2-3; no clear D gene. Germline V CDR1 and CDR2: GTSNPN, SVGIG (reference sequence). The CDR3 is made up of 14 amino acids. V was clipped by 4 bases and J by 2 bases, with 13 bases between them. DNA of the CDR3: TGTGCCTGGAAAAAGACGGCGTCCACAGATACGCAGTATTTT. Translating gives CAWKKTASTDTQYF. Looking up the rest from reference TRBV30 and TRBJ2-3 gives the full variable domain: SQTIHQWPATLVQPVGSPLSLECTVEGTSNPNLYWYRQAAGRGLQLLFYSVGIGQISSEVPQNLSASRPQDRQFILSSKKLLLSDSGFYLCAWKKTASTDTQYFGPGTRLTVL.

V usage is TRBV4-2 and J usage is TRBJ2-7; TRBD2 agrees at 8 bases. Germline CDR1 LGHNA, CDR2 YNFKEQ. The CDR3 loop spans 15 amino acids. The V and J ends lost 0 bases and 6 bases, in that order; junction bases with no gene match: 7. The CDR3 sequence: CASSQEEREMGEQYF. The CDR3 DNA sequence: TGTGCCAGCAGCCAAGAAGAGCGGGAGATGGGCGAGCAGTACTTC.

This chain links TRBV28 with TRBJ1-5, with 9 positions matching TRBD1. J gave up 7 bases and V 6 bases, and 7 bases lay outside the gene matches. This CDR3 spans 14 amino acids. CDR1 is MDHEN, CDR2 SYDVKM, per germline. As DNA, the CDR3 is TGTGCCAGCAGCAAAGGGACAGGGAGGCAGCCCCAGCATTTT. Protein: CASSKGTGRQPQHF.

V and J are TRBV27 and TRBJ2-7; the D is unclear. From germline, CDR1 is MNHEY and CDR2 SMNVEV (reference sequence). The CDR3 totals 10 residues. V lost 8 bases and J lost 3, with 5 bases in between. This CDR3 is CASLGYEQYF. The CDR3 DNA is TGTGCCAGCTTGGGCTACGAGCAGTACTTC.

This rearrangement joins TRBV6-9 to TRBJ1-5; the D is unclear. The V gene's germline CDR1 is MNHGY and CDR2 SVAAGI. Between the trimmed V and J ends, which lost 6 bases and 5 bases, there was a span of 17 bases. This CDR3 comprises 15 residues. For the CDR3, the DNA is TGTGCCAGCAGACCCGGGCCCGAGGCCGATCAGCCCCAGCATTTT. It specifies CASRPGPEADQPQHF.

This clone has just one count. The J gene is TRBJ2-6, the V gene TRBV27; weak D call: TRBD1 (6 bases). The CDR3 is made up of 19 amino acids. The germline V gene encodes CDR1 MNHEY and CDR2 SMNVEV (reference sequence). V shed 2 bases and J shed 2 bases, with 19 bases lying between them. The chain's CDR3 is CASSLEAPTGLAGANVLTF. The CDR3, as DNA: TGTGCCAGCAGTTTAGAGGCTCCCACAGGGTTAGCTGGGGCCAACGTCCTGACTTTC.

V gene TRBV7-9 combines with J gene TRBJ1-1, with unresolved D. This CDR3 spans 11 amino acids. V was clipped by 5 bases and J by 11 bases, with 12 bases between them. Germline V gene sequence: CDR1 SEHNR, CDR2 FQNEAQ (reference sequence). CDR3 in amino acids: CASSADGWAFF. Written as DNA, the CDR3 is TGTGCCAGCAGCGCGGACGGATGGGCTTTCTTT. The full variable domain, completed using reference TRBV7-9 and TRBJ1-1, is DTGVSQNPRHKITKRGQNVTFRCDPISEHNRLYWYRQTLGQGPEFLTYFQNEAQLEKSRLLSDRFSAERPKGSFSTLEIQRTEQGDSAMYLCASSADGWAFFGQGTRLTVV.

This clone has more than one count but fewer than ten. The chain combines TRBV9 with TRBJ2-4; perhaps TRBD2 as D (5 bases). Trimming left V 0 bases short and J 1 base short, with 17 bases between. In germline, CDR1 is SGDLS, CDR2 YYNGEE. This CDR3 comprises 18 residues. The CDR3 region is CASSVDPVTPGAKNIQYF. The DNA of the CDR3 is TGTGCCAGCAGCGTAGACCCCGTGACGCCGGGGGCCAAAAACATTCAGTACTTC.

V gene TRBV7-2 combines with J gene TRBJ2-6; D gene ambiguous. The V gene's germline CDR1 is SGHTA and CDR2 FQGNSA. This CDR3 is built from 17 residues. Trimming took 4 bases from V and 0 from J, leaving 13 bases between them. Here the CDR3 DNA reads TGTGCCAGCAGCTCAGCAGGCCAGAGCTCTGGGGCCAACGTCCTGACTTTC. Protein: CASSSAGQSSGANVLTF.

The chain links TRBV6-1 to TRBJ2-5; possible D gene TRBD1, 5 bases. The germline V gene encodes CDR1 MNHNS and CDR2 SASEGT. This CDR3 is built from 13 residues. Trimming pared 8 bases from V and 2 bases from J, leaving 12 bases between. The CDR3 here is CASGARGQETQYF. The CDR3 DNA reads as TGTGCCAGCGGGGCCCGAGGACAAGAGACCCAGTACTTC.

In this sample, this clone turned up a few times. This chain connects TRBV30 to TRBJ2-3; 8 bases are a match to TRBD1. V dropped 0 bases and J dropped 0; count of bases not matched to a gene: 8. The CDR3 spans 17 residues. CDR1 and CDR2 (germline): GTSNPN, SVGIG (reference sequence). CDR3 amino acids: CAWSVRQGAPSTDTQYF. The CDR3 DNA is TGTGCCTGGAGTGTACGGCAGGGGGCTCCTAGCACAGATACGCAGTATTTT. The full variable domain, with the rest looked up from reference TRBV30 and TRBJ2-3, is SQTIHQWPATLVQPVGSPLSLECTVEGTSNPNLYWYRQAAGRGLQLLFYSVGIGQISSEVPQNLSASRPQDRQFILSSKKLLLSDSGFYLCAWSVRQGAPSTDTQYFGPGTRLTVL.

The rearrangement links TRBV7-9 to TRBJ2-7, with D tentatively TRBD1 (7 bases). CDR1 is SEHNR, CDR2 FQNEAQ, per germline (reference sequence). Between the trimmed V and J ends, which lost 5 bases and 11 bases, there was a span of 16 bases. This CDR3 contains 12 residues. The CDR3 sequence: CASSRLDRDKYF. CDR3 in DNA: TGTGCCAGCAGCCGACTAGACAGGGATAAGTACTTC.